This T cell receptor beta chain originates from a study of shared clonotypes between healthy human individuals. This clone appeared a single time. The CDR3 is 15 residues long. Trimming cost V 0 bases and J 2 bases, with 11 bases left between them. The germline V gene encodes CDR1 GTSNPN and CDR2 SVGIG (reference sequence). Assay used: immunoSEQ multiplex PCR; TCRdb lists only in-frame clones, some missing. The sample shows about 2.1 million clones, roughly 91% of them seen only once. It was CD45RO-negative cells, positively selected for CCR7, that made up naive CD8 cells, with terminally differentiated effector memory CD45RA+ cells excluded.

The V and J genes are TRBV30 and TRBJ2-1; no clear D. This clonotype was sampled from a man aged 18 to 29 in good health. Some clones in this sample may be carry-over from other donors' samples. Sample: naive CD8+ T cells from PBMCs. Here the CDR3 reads CAWSVGYAPYNEQFF. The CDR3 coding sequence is TGTGCCTGGAGTGTTGGGTACGCACCCTACAATGAGCAGTTCTTC.